These T cell receptor beta chains were read from a single sample in a study of shared clonotypes between healthy human individuals. The method was immunoSEQ multiplex PCR; TCRdb's version includes in-frame clones alone and lacks a portion of them. The sample contains about 2 million clones, around 96% of which appear only once. Input material: naive CD8+ T cells sorted from blood. The source of these receptors is a man in his late teens or twenties in good health. CDR3s include the opening cysteine and the closing phenylalanine or tryptophan. The D gene is left open where the match is weak. The listing skips clone size in some rows; elsewhere it reads once, few, many or a size class.

V gene	clone size	D gene	J gene	CDR3 DNA	CDR3 protein
TRBV30	.	TRBD1	TRBJ1-5	TGTGCCTGGAGCGAGGGGGCGCGGAGCAATCAGCCCCAGCATTTT	CAWSEGARSNQPQHF
TRBV6-5	.	TRBD1	TRBJ1-1	TGTGCCAGCAGGGTACAGGGGGACACTGAAGCTTTCTTT	CASRVQGDTEAFF
TRBV5-1	.	.	TRBJ2-7	TGCGCCAGCAGCTTATCCCCGACCTACGAGCAGTACTTC	CASSLSPTYEQYF
TRBV28	.	.	TRBJ1-1	TGTGCCAGCAGTTTTGGGGGTTCTGAGAACACTGAAGCTTTCTTT	CASSFGGSENTEAFF
TRBV7-2	.	.	TRBJ2-5	TGTGCCAGCAGCTTAGGAGGGTACGGGGGAGAGACCCAGTACTTC	CASSLGGYGGETQYF
TRBV7-9	.	.	TRBJ1-3	TGTGCCAGCAGCTTAGGGGCAGGGTCAGTGGACAACACCATATATTTT	CASSLGAGSVDNTIYF
TRBV27	.	.	TRBJ2-2	TGTGCCAGCAGTTTATTAGGGGTGGTTGGCACCGGGGAGCTGTTTTTT	CASSLLGVVGTGELFF
TRBV6-1	.	TRBD1	TRBJ2-4	TGTGCCAGCAGTGAGGACAGGGTGTGGAACATTCAGTACTTC	CASSEDRVWNIQYF
TRBV27	.	.	TRBJ2-6	TGTGCCAGCGCCCCTTCAGAGTTCTCTGGGGCCAACGTCCTGACTTTC	CASAPSEFSGANVLTF
TRBV4-3	.	.	TRBJ2-1	TGCGCCAGCAGCTGGAGCGCCTACAATGAGCAGTTCTTC	CASSWSAYNEQFF
TRBV6-5	.	.	TRBJ2-4	TGTGCCAGCAGTTTGGCCACATCCCCAAACATTCAGTACTTC	CASSLATSPNIQYF
TRBV6-5	.	.	TRBJ2-5	TGTGCCAGCAGTTACGCGGAGGGCCAAGAGACCCAGTACTTC	CASSYAEGQETQYF
TRBV27	.	.	TRBJ2-3	TGTGCCAGCAGTTTAGCCGCGGGAAGCACAGATACGCAGTATTTT	CASSLAAGSTDTQYF
TRBV19	few	.	TRBJ1-1	TGTGCCAGTAGTAATCCAGGGTACACTGAAGCTTTCTTT	CASSNPGYTEAFF
TRBV5-8	.	.	TRBJ2-1	TGTGCCAGCAGCTTGGAAGGGGTCTTC	CASSLEGVF
TRBV11-2	.	TRBD2	TRBJ2-7	TGTGCCAGCAGCCTTTCCCTTCATTTAGCGGGATTATACGAGCAGTACTTC	CASSLSLHLAGLYEQYF
TRBV5-8	.	.	TRBJ2-5	TGTGCCAGCTCCGACCAGGGGTGGGAGACCCAGTACTTC	CASSDQGWETQYF
TRBV6-6	.	TRBD1	TRBJ1-2	TGTGCCAGCAGTTACAGGACAGGGGGCGATGGCTACACCTTC	CASSYRTGGDGYTF
TRBV27	.	TRBD2	TRBJ2-7	TGTGCCAGCAGTTTGTGGACTAGCGGGGCCTACGAGCAGTACTTC	CASSLWTSGAYEQYF
TRBV7-6	.	TRBD2	TRBJ2-3	TGTGCCAGCAGCTTAATAGCGGGGGGGGGCACAGATACGCAGTATTTT	CASSLIAGGGTDTQYF
TRBV6-5	.	.	TRBJ2-3	TGTGCCAGCAGTTACTCGAATCCGCCAGATACGCAGTATTTT	CASSYSNPPDTQYF
TRBV2	.	TRBD2	TRBJ2-3	TGTGCCAGCAGGATTACTAGCGGGACTGTGGTGGCGCAGTATTTT	CASRITSGTVVAQYF
TRBV18	once	.	TRBJ2-2	TGTGCCAGCTCAAATTCGAACACCGGGGAGCTGTTTTTT	CASSNSNTGELFF
TRBV6-1	.	.	TRBJ1-1	TGTGCCCTCCAGCGTATCGGGCTCATTGAAGCTTTCTTT	CALQRIGLIEAFF
TRBV4-1	.	.	TRBJ2-3	TGCGCCAGCAGCCAAGTTCCGGGACTGGGCACAGATACGCAGTATTTT	CASSQVPGLGTDTQYF